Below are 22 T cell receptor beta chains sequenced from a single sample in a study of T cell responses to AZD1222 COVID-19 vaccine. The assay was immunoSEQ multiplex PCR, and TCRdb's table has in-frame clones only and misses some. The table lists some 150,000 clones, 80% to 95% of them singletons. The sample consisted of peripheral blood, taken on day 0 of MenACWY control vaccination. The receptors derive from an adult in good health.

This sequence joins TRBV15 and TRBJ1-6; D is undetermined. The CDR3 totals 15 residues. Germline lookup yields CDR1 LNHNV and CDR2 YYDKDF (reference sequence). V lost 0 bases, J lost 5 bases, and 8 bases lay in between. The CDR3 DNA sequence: TGTGCCACCAGCAGAGATGTCAGAAATAATTCACCCCTCCACTTT. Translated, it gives CATSRDVRNNSPLHF. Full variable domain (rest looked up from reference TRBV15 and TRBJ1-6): DAMVIQNPRYQVTQFGKPVTLSCSQTLNHNVMYWYQQKSSQAPKLLFHYYDKDFNNEADTPDNFQSRRPNTSFCFLDIRSPGLGDTAMYLCATSRDVRNNSPLHFGNGTRLTVT.

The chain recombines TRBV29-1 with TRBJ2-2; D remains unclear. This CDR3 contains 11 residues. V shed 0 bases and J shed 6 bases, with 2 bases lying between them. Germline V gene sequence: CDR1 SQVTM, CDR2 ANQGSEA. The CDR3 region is CSVEDPGELFF. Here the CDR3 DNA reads TGCAGCGTTGAAGACCCCGGGGAGCTGTTTTTT.

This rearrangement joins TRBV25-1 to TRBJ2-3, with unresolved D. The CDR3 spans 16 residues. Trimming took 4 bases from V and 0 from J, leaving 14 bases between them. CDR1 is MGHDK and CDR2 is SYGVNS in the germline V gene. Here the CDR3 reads CASSVNGVSSTDTQYF. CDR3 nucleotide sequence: TGTGCCAGCAGTGTCAATGGGGTATCTAGCACAGATACGCAGTATTTT. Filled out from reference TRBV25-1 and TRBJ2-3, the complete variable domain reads EADIYQTPRYLVIGTGKKITLECSQTMGHDKMYWYQQDPGMELHLIHYSYGVNSTEKGDLSSESTVSRIRTEHFPLTLESARPSHTSQYLCASSVNGVSSTDTQYFGPGTRLTVL.

The CDR3: CASRGTGDTEAFF. Written as DNA, the CDR3 is TGTGCCAGCAGAGGGACAGGGGACACTGAAGCTTTCTTT. The rearrangement uses TRBV6-5 and TRBJ1-1; TRBD1 matches 10 bases. The J segment lost 3 bases and the V segment lost 6 bases, leaving 1 base of the junction unmatched. Germline V CDR1 and CDR2: MNHEY, SVGAGI. The CDR3 sequence is 13 residues long.

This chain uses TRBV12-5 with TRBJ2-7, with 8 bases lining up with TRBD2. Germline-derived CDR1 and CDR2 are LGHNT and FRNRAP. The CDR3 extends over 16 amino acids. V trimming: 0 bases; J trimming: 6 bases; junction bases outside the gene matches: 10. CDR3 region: CASGLVLGLDPFEQYF. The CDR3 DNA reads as TGTGCTAGTGGTTTGGTATTGGGACTAGATCCCTTCGAGCAGTACTTC.

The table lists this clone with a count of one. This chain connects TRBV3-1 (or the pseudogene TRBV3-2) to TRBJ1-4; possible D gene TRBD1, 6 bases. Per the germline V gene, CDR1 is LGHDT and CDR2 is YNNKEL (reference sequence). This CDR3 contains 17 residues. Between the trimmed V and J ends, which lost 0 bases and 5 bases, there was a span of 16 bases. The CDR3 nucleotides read TGTGCCAGCAGCCAAGAACGTCGGGGGGCGAAAAATGAAAAACTGTTTTTT. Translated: CASSQERRGAKNEKLFF.

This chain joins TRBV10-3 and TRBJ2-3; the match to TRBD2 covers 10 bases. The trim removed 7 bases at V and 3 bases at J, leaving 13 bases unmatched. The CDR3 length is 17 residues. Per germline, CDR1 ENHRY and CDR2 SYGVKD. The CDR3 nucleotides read TGTGCCATCACTCCCACTGCCTCAGCGGGAGGGACAGATACGCAGTATTTT. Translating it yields CAITPTASAGGTDTQYF.

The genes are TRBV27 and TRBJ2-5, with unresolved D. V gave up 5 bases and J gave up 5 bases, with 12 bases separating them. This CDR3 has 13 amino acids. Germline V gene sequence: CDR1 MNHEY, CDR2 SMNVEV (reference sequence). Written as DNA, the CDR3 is TGTGCCAGCAGTCCACGACTGCTGGAGACCCAGTACTTC. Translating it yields CASSPRLLETQYF.

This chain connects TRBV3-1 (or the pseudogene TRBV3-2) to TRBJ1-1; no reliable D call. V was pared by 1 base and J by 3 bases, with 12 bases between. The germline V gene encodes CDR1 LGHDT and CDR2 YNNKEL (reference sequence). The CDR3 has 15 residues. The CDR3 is CASSQAYSADTEAFF. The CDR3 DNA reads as TGTGCCAGCAGCCAAGCCTACAGTGCTGACACTGAAGCTTTCTTT.

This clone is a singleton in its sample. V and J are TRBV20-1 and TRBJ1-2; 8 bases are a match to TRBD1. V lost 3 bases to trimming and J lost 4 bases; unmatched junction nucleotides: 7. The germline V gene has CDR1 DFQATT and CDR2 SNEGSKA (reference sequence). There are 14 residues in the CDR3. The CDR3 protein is CSASVTGTGYGYTF. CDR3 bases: TGCAGTGCTAGTGTAACCGGGACAGGCTATGGCTACACCTTC.

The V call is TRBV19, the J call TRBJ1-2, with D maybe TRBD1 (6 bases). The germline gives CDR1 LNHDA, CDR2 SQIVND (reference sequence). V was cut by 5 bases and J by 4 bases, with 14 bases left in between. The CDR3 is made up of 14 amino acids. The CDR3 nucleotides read TGTGCCAGTAGTCCCGGCAACAGGGTCTATGGCTACACCTTC. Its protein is CASSPGNRVYGYTF.

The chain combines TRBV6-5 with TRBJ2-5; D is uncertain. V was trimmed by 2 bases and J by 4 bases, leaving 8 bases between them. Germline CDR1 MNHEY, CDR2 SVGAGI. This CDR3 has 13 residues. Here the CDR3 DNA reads TGTGCCAGCAGTTACGGCGACCTAGAGACCCAGTACTTC. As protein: CASSYGDLETQYF.

The CDR3 DNA sequence: TGCAGTGCTAGTCCGCCGGGACGGATGAACACTGAAGCTTTCTTT. Amino acids: CSASPPGRMNTEAFF. The J gene is TRBJ1-1, the V gene TRBV20-1, with D possibly being TRBD1 (5 bases). The germline gives CDR1 DFQATT, CDR2 SNEGSKA (reference sequence). V was shortened by 3 bases and J by 0 bases, with 14 bases between the two germline ends. The CDR3 length is 15 residues.

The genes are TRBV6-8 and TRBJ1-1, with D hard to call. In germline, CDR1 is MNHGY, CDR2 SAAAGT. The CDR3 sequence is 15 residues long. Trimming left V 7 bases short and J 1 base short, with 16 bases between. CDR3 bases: TGTGCCAGCACCACGGGAAGGCGGCCGAACACTGAAGCTTTCTTT. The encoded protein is CASTTGRRPNTEAFF.

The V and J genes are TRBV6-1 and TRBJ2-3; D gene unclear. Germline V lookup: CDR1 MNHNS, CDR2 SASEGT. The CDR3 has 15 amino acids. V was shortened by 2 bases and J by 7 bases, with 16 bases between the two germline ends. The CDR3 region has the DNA TGTGCCAGCAGTGAACTATTGGGCCCCGTCCATACGCAGTATTTT. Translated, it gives CASSELLGPVHTQYF.

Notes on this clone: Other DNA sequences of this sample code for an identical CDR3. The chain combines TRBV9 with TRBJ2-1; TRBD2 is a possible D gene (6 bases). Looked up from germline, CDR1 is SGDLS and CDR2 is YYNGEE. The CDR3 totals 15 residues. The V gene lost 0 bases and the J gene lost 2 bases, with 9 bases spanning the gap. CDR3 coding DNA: TGTGCCAGCAGCGTAGTGGGAGGTCCCTACAATGAGCAGTTCTTC. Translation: CASSVVGGPYNEQFF. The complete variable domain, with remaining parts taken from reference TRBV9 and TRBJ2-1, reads DSGVTQTPKHLITATGQRVTLRCSPRSGDLSVYWYQQSLDQGLQFLIQYYNGEERAKGNILERFSAQQFPDLHSELNLSSLELGDSALYFCASSVVGGPYNEQFFGPGTRLTVL.

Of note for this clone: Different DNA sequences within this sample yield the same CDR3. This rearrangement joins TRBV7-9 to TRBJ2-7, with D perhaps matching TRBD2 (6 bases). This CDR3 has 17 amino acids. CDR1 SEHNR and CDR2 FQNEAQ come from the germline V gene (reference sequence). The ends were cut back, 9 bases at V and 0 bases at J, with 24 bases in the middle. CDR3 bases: TGTGCCAGTAGCGGAACCGGGACGGCTAGGAGCTCCTACGAGCAGTACTTC. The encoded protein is CASSGTGTARSSYEQYF.

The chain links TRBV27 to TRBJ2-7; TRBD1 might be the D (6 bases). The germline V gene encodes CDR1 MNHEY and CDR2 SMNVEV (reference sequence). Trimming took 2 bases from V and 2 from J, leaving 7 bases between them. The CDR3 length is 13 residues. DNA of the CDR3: TGTGCCAGCAGTTTAGGACAGACCTACGAGCAGTACTTC. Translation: CASSLGQTYEQYF.

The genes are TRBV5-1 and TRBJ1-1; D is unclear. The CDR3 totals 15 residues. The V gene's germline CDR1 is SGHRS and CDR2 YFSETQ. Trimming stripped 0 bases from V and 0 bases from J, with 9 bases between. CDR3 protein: CASSLEVGMNTEAFF. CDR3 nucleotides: TGCGCCAGCAGCTTGGAAGTCGGAATGAACACTGAAGCTTTCTTT.

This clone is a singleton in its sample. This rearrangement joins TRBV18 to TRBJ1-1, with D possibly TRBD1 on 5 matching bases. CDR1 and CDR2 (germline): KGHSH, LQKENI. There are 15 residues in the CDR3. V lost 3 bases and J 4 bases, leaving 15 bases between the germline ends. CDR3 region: CASSPPGRGGTEAFF. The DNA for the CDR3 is TGTGCCAGCTCACCTCCCGGTAGGGGTGGCACTGAAGCTTTCTTT.

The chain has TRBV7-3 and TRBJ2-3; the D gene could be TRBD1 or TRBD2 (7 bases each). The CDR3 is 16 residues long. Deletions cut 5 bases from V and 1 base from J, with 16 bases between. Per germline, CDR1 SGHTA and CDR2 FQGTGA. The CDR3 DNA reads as TGTGCCAGCAGCCCCGCAGGGGGGGGACGCACAGATACGCAGTATTTT. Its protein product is CASSPAGGGRTDTQYF.

The CDR3 DNA reads as TGTGCCAGCAGCTTAAGTCGGCTAGCGGGGCGGACCGGGGAGCTGTTTTTT. Translated: CASSLSRLAGRTGELFF. The rearrangement joins TRBV11-2 to TRBJ2-2; TRBD2 agrees at 9 bases. After removal of 2 bases from V and 5 bases from J, the junction contained 9 bases not matched to a gene. This CDR3 contains 17 residues. The germline V gene encodes CDR1 SGHAT and CDR2 FQNNGV.